The source of this T cell receptor beta chain is a study of T cells in Graves' hyperthyroidism and ophthalmopathy. Amplified TCR beta CDR3 regions came from RNA transcripts. First-round RT-PCR of the TCR CDR3 relied on the HTBI primer set. A single record per CDR3 protein comes from TCRdb applying MiXCR to the multiplex PCR reads. Of about 520,000 distinct CDR3 sequences listed, roughly a quarter were seen once; the top ten hold around 11%. This clonotype was detected only a few times. The CDR3 covers 13 residues. The V and J ends lost 3 bases and 5 bases respectively, with 11 bases between them. Per germline, CDR1 SGHRS and CDR2 YFSETQ.

The sequenced sample was blood. The TCR originated in a young woman with Graves' ophthalmopathy. The chain links TRBV5-1 to TRBJ1-1; D unresolved. DNA of the CDR3: TGCGCCAGCAGCTCGAAACCGGGAACTGAAGCTTTCTTT. Encoded protein: CASSSKPGTEAFF.